A selection of T cell receptor beta chains follows, all from one sample in a study of monozygotic twins with inflammatory bowel disease. With the 5' RACE reads reprocessed, TCRdb shows one record per CDR3 protein and no DNA. The sample table sets out about 160,000 distinct CDR3 sequences. Material for sequencing was blood. The receptors were gathered from a human donor with ulcerative colitis or Crohn's disease, or a healthy co-twin of an affected twin (not recorded which). Each CDR3 is given with its conserved first and last residue.

>TRBJ2-7|TRBV7-8
CASTTGGPEQYF
>TRBJ1-2|TRBV24-1
CATSDPHKTGQLYGYTF
>TRBJ2-2|TRBV19
CASSRWGREDAGELFF
>TRBJ2-1|TRBV5-1
CASSPKAGTSGGFNEQFF
>TRBJ2-1|TRBV24-1
CATSEAQTGNEQFF
>TRBJ2-1|TRBV5-1
CASSLASNYNEQFF
>TRBJ1-4|TRBV7-9
CASNGLGASNEKLFF
>TRBJ2-3|TRBV6-5
CASSTNSGRAITDTQYF
>TRBJ2-3|TRBV11-2
CASSFPLAESVTSTDTQYF
>TRBJ2-1|TRBV4-1
CASSQDPGTSGIDEQFF
>TRBJ1-2|TRBV11-2
CATRSVGEGYGYTF
>TRBJ1-3|TRBV18
CASSPLRDRAGNTIYF
>TRBJ2-5|TRBV20-1
CSAWTSGTETQYF
>TRBJ2-5|TRBV6-5
CASSYSLETQYF
>TRBJ2-7|TRBV29-1
CSVGWTDRPYEQYF
>TRBJ2-4|TRBV30
CAWSRGGVAKNIQYF
>TRBJ1-2|TRBV28
CASSPPTSAGGYTF
>TRBJ1-3|TRBV5-1
CASRRQSDGNTIYF
>TRBJ2-1|TRBV7-3
CASSLRTGYNEQFF
>TRBJ1-1|TRBV4-3
CASRQIGGNTEAFF
>TRBJ2-3|TRBV24-1
CATSDPGGFTDTQYF
>TRBJ2-5|TRBV10-2
CASSGWQSGGTQYF
>TRBJ2-1|TRBV20-1
CSARGLGQGTYNEQFF
>TRBJ1-3|TRBV7-6
CASSSIRGLENTIYF
>TRBJ1-5|TRBV5-8
CASSKDIEPQHF
>TRBJ1-4|TRBV7-2
CASSLARLHNEKLFF
>TRBJ2-7|TRBV6-2/TRBV6-3
CASSDGTGGAYEQYF
>TRBJ2-1|TRBV5-1
CASSLGTSGSNEQFF
>TRBJ1-5|TRBV5-6
CASSPGYSNQPQHF
>TRBJ2-1|TRBV24-1
CATSDPTGTNEQFF
>TRBJ2-2|TRBV24-1
CATSDLTENTGELFF
>TRBJ2-7|TRBV2
CASEPGLPRGSYEQYF
>TRBJ2-7|TRBV28
CASSPWDNVSSYEQYF
>TRBJ2-2|TRBV11-2
CASSLWTGGLNTGELFF
>TRBJ2-5|TRBV7-3
CASSLLASGWETQYF
>TRBJ2-1|TRBV12-3/TRBV12-4
CASSLGGTSGANEQFF